The 27 T cell receptor beta chains in this list originate from one sample, sequenced in a study of blood T cell repertoires in COVID-19. Using immunoSEQ multiplex PCR, the repertoire was profiled, and TCRdb retains in-frame clones only, with some absent. The data hold around 150,000 clones, with approximately 80% observed a single time. Material: peripheral blood. The receptor set was obtained from an elderly woman with acute or convalescent COVID-19.

The chain links TRBV10-3 to TRBJ2-5; 12 bases map to TRBD2. V shed 3 bases and J 4 bases; nucleotides not matched to a gene: 12. The CDR3 is 18 residues long. Looked up from germline, CDR1 is ENHRY and CDR2 is SYGVKD. CDR3 loop: CAISDASGRAARGETQYF. The CDR3 nucleotides are TGTGCCATCAGTGACGCTAGCGGGAGGGCCGCCCGGGGAGAGACCCAGTACTTC.

This sequence joins TRBV25-1 and TRBJ2-1; 9 bases agree with TRBD1. The CDR3 runs to 15 residues. Losses at the gene ends were 6 bases for V and 3 bases for J; bases not matched to a gene: 6. Per the germline V gene, CDR1 is MGHDK and CDR2 is SYGVNS. The CDR3 region has the DNA TGTGCCAGCAGCCATTCGGGACAGGGCTACAATGAGCAGTTCTTC. Residues: CASSHSGQGYNEQFF. The full variable domain, with the rest looked up from reference TRBV25-1 and TRBJ2-1, is EADIYQTPRYLVIGTGKKITLECSQTMGHDKMYWYQQDPGMELHLIHYSYGVNSTEKGDLSSESTVSRIRTEHFPLTLESARPSHTSQYLCASSHSGQGYNEQFFGPGTRLTVL.

The V and J genes are TRBV5-1 and TRBJ2-3; TRBD2 matches at 7 bases. CDR3 length: 13 residues. Trimming at V came to 4 bases and at J to 9 bases, leaving 8 bases not matched to a gene. Germline V gene sequence: CDR1 SGHRS, CDR2 YFSETQ. The CDR3 reads CASSNTGTITQYF. The CDR3 DNA reads as TGCGCCAGCAGCAACACCGGGACTATCACGCAGTATTTT.

J is TRBJ1-2 and V is TRBV7-2; a weak D match, TRBD1 (6 bases). The CDR3 sequence is 15 residues long. CDR1 SGHTA and CDR2 FQGNSA come from the germline V gene. V was shortened by 6 bases and J by 5 bases, with 19 bases between the two germline ends. CDR3 residues: CASRRHLQGWYGYTF. CDR3 sequence (DNA): TGTGCCAGCAGACGCCACCTACAGGGATGGTATGGCTACACCTTC.

The chain carries TRBV7-9 and TRBJ2-1; 12 bases match TRBD2. This CDR3 region has 16 residues. V lost 5 bases, J lost 5 bases, and 7 bases stayed unmatched. The germline V gene encodes CDR1 SEHNR and CDR2 FQNEAQ (reference sequence). CDR3 DNA sequence: TGTGCCAGCAGCCGGACTAGCGGGGTACCTAACAATGAGCAGTTCTTC. Translating it yields CASSRTSGVPNNEQFF. The full variable domain, with the rest looked up from reference TRBV7-9 and TRBJ2-1, is DTGVSQNPRHKITKRGQNVTFRCDPISEHNRLYWYRQTLGQGPEFLTYFQNEAQLEKSRLLSDRFSAERPKGSFSTLEIQRTEQGDSAMYLCASSRTSGVPNNEQFFGPGTRLTVL.

This sequence joins TRBV5-1 and TRBJ2-3, with 7 bases lining up with TRBD2. This CDR3 has 16 residues. J lost 1 base, V lost 1 base, and 6 bases had no gene match. Per the germline V gene, CDR1 is SGHRS and CDR2 is YFSETQ. Here the CDR3 reads CASSLSVSGGTDTQYF. CDR3 nucleotide sequence: TGCGCCAGCAGCTTGTCAGTAAGCGGGGGCACAGATACGCAGTATTTT. Variable domain in full (rest from reference TRBV5-1 and TRBJ2-3): KAGVTQTPRYLIKTRGQQVTLSCSPISGHRSVSWYQQTPGQGLQFLFEYFSETQRNKGNFPGRFSGRQFSNSRSEMNVSTLELGDSALYLCASSLSVSGGTDTQYFGPGTRLTVL.

For the CDR3, the DNA is TGTGCCAGTAGTACGCCGGGAATGAACACTGAAGCTTTCTTT. As protein: CASSTPGMNTEAFF. The chain carries TRBV19 and TRBJ1-1; D remains unclear. This CDR3 is built from 14 residues. The germline CDR1 and CDR2 sequences are LNHDA and SQIVND (reference sequence). Trimming took 4 bases from V and 0 from J, leaving 9 bases between them.

This clone was recorded a few times. The rearrangement uses TRBV5-1 and TRBJ2-7; 8 nucleotides agree with TRBD1. This CDR3 is 15 amino acids long. Germline V gives CDR1 SGHRS, CDR2 YFSETQ. The J segment lost 4 bases and the V segment lost 3 bases, leaving 9 bases of the junction unmatched. For the CDR3, the DNA is TGCGCCAGCAGCTCTGGACAGGGCAGAGCATACGAGCAGTACTTC. Protein: CASSSGQGRAYEQYF. Based on the CDR3 plus reference TRBV5-1 and TRBJ2-7, the full variable domain is KAGVTQTPRYLIKTRGQQVTLSCSPISGHRSVSWYQQTPGQGLQFLFEYFSETQRNKGNFPGRFSGRQFSNSRSEMNVSTLELGDSALYLCASSSGQGRAYEQYFGPGTRLTVT.

This chain uses TRBV10-1 with TRBJ1-5; TRBD1 is a possible D gene (6 bases). Germline values: CDR1 WNHNN, CDR2 SYGVQD (reference sequence). V lost 6 bases to trimming and J lost 4 bases, with 16 bases between them. The CDR3 sequence is 15 residues long. The CDR3 loop is CASRITGLCNQPQHF. CDR3 bases: TGCGCCAGCAGGATCACAGGGCTCTGTAATCAGCCCCAGCATTTT.

The chain has TRBV27 and TRBJ2-3; perhaps TRBD1 as D (5 bases). The V gene's germline CDR1 is MNHEY and CDR2 SMNVEV (reference sequence). CDR3 length: 14 amino acids. Trimming stripped 5 bases from V and 0 bases from J, with 9 bases between. CDR3 amino acids: CASSNDRSTDTQYF. CDR3 DNA: TGTGCCAGCAGTAACGACAGAAGCACAGATACGCAGTATTTT.

This clone has a count of ten or more. The chain couples TRBV12-5 to TRBJ2-7, with 11 bases that match TRBD2. This CDR3 is 16 amino acids long. V shed 3 bases, J shed 0 bases, and the junction held 4 bases outside the gene matches. CDR1 and CDR2 from the germline V gene are LGHNT and FRNRAP. The CDR3 spells CASGFRGLADSYEQYF. The CDR3 bases are TGTGCTAGTGGTTTTCGGGGACTAGCGGACTCCTACGAGCAGTACTTC.

The chain carries TRBV30 and TRBJ2-3, with TRBD1 identical over 9 bases. The trim removed 2 bases at V and 0 bases at J, leaving 3 bases unmatched. The CDR3 is 15 residues long. From germline, CDR1 is GTSNPN and CDR2 SVGIG (reference sequence). The CDR3 sequence: CAWSIGTGSTDTQYF. The CDR3 DNA reads TGTGCCTGGAGTATCGGGACAGGGAGCACAGATACGCAGTATTTT.

This sequence joins TRBV18 and TRBJ2-3, with TRBD1 matching over 8 bases. Trimming took 3 bases from V and 6 from J; bases not matched to a gene: 5. CDR1 KGHSH and CDR2 LQKENI come from the germline V gene. This CDR3 is 14 amino acids long. The CDR3 nucleotides read TGTGCCAGCTCACCGGGACAGGCGCAGGATACGCAGTATTTT. It encodes CASSPGQAQDTQYF. Together with reference TRBV18 and TRBJ2-3, the CDR3 gives the full variable domain: NAGVMQNPRHLVRRRGQEARLRCSPMKGHSHVYWYRQLPEEGLKFMVYLQKENIIDESGMPKERFSAEFPKEGPSILRIQQVVRGDSAAYFCASSPGQAQDTQYFGPGTRLTVL.

The chain joins TRBV7-9 to TRBJ2-2, with TRBD2 matching 12 bases. The CDR3 consists of 16 residues. In germline, CDR1 is SEHNR, CDR2 FQNEAQ (reference sequence). Germline trimming cut 5 bases from V and 0 bases from J; bases unmatched to any gene: 1. The CDR3 nucleotides are TGTGCCAGCAGCCGACTAGCGGGGGCGAACACCGGGGAGCTGTTTTTT. Protein: CASSRLAGANTGELFF.

The chain carries TRBV29-1 and TRBJ2-1; 7 nucleotides match TRBD1. From germline, CDR1 is SQVTM and CDR2 ANQGSEA. V dropped 6 bases and J dropped 9; count of bases not matched to a gene: 8. The CDR3 is 12 residues long. CDR3 sequence reads: CSVARQGREQFF. As DNA, the CDR3 is TGCAGCGTGGCCCGACAGGGTCGTGAGCAGTTCTTC.

The genes are TRBV5-1 and TRBJ2-5; D gene ambiguous. The germline V and J ends were trimmed by 0 bases and 4 bases, with 7 bases remaining between them. Germline CDR1 SGHRS, CDR2 YFSETQ. This CDR3 is 13 amino acids long. The CDR3 protein is CASSLVGIETQYF. Here the CDR3 DNA reads TGCGCCAGCAGCTTGGTGGGCATAGAGACCCAGTACTTC. Variable domain in full (rest from reference TRBV5-1 and TRBJ2-5): KAGVTQTPRYLIKTRGQQVTLSCSPISGHRSVSWYQQTPGQGLQFLFEYFSETQRNKGNFPGRFSGRQFSNSRSEMNVSTLELGDSALYLCASSLVGIETQYFGPGTRLLVL.

This chain connects TRBV6-5 to TRBJ1-1, with D tentatively TRBD1 (6 bases). The V gene's germline CDR1 is MNHEY and CDR2 SVGAGI. The CDR3 has 13 residues. Trimming left V 10 bases short and J 0 bases short, with 12 bases between. The CDR3 DNA sequence: TGTGCCACCAAAAACAGGGTGAACACTGAAGCTTTCTTT. Its protein product is CATKNRVNTEAFF.

The rearrangement links TRBV5-1 to TRBJ1-1; TRBD1 agrees at 7 bases. The length of the CDR3 is 14 residues. Germline CDR1 reads SGHRS; CDR2 reads YFSETQ. V dropped 4 bases and J dropped 4; count of bases not matched to a gene: 7. CDR3 in amino acids: CASSVTGAATEAFF. The DNA of the CDR3 is TGCGCCAGCAGCGTCACAGGGGCGGCCACTGAAGCTTTCTTT.

The chain carries TRBV6-5 and TRBJ2-3; D may be TRBD2 (6 bases). The V and J ends lost 8 bases and 2 bases respectively, with 8 bases between them. CDR1 MNHEY and CDR2 SVGAGI come from the germline V gene. The CDR3 spans 12 residues. The CDR3 protein is CASRGYTDTQYF. The DNA for the CDR3 is TGTGCCAGCCGGGGGTACACAGATACGCAGTATTTT.

CDR3 sequence: CASSSGTLGHNEQFF. CDR3 DNA: TGTGCCAGCAGTTCCGGGACTCTAGGACACAATGAGCAGTTCTTC. This rearrangement joins TRBV6-5 to TRBJ2-1, with D possibly TRBD2 on 6 matching bases. Germline V gives CDR1 MNHEY, CDR2 SVGAGI. V was cut by 4 bases and J by 5 bases, with 15 bases left in between. The length of the CDR3 is 15 residues.

The V call is TRBV11-2, the J call TRBJ1-3; D not certain. Between the trimmed V and J ends, which lost 1 base and 4 bases, there was a span of 5 bases. CDR3 length equals 13 residues. Germline CDR1 SGHAT, CDR2 FQNNGV. CDR3 nucleotide sequence: TGTGCCAGCAGCTTAGTACAGGGAAACACCATATATTTT. Translating it yields CASSLVQGNTIYF.

The chain employs TRBV6-5 and TRBJ2-1; TRBD2 aligns across 8 bases. The junction had 4 bases not matched to a gene; V was cut back by 0 bases and J by 3 bases. Germline V gene sequence: CDR1 MNHEY, CDR2 SVGAGI. This CDR3 has 16 residues. CDR3 bases: TGTGCCAGCAGTTACTCAGCGGGACTAGGCTACAATGAGCAGTTCTTC. The encoded protein is CASSYSAGLGYNEQFF.

The chain uses TRBV4-3 and TRBJ2-5; D remains unclear. Germline V lookup: CDR1 LGHNA, CDR2 YSLEER. V shed 0 bases and J shed 5 bases, with 13 bases lying between them. The CDR3 runs 15 residues. The chain's CDR3 is CASSQDLEEMETQYF. The DNA for the CDR3 is TGCGCCAGCAGCCAAGATCTTGAGGAGATGGAGACCCAGTACTTC.

The rearrangement uses TRBV18 and TRBJ1-1; a possible D gene is TRBD1 (5 bases). Between the trimmed V and J ends, which lost 3 bases and 0 bases, there was a span of 14 bases. There are 16 residues in the CDR3. Germline CDR1 reads KGHSH; CDR2 reads LQKENI. DNA for the CDR3: TGTGCCAGCTCACCGGTAAATCAGGGAATGAACACTGAAGCTTTCTTT. It translates to CASSPVNQGMNTEAFF.

The chain joins TRBV5-1 to TRBJ2-3; D unresolved. V gave up 4 bases and J gave up 2 bases, with 11 bases separating them. CDR3 size: 14 residues. The germline gives CDR1 SGHRS, CDR2 YFSETQ. CDR3 sequence: CASSPPISTDTQYF. The CDR3 DNA follows: TGCGCCAGCAGCCCTCCTATTTCCACAGATACGCAGTATTTT.

The J gene is TRBJ2-1, the V gene TRBV27; a possible D gene is TRBD2 (5 bases). Trimming pared 10 bases from V and 5 bases from J, leaving 6 bases between. Germline CDR1 and CDR2: MNHEY and SMNVEV (reference sequence). This CDR3 is built from 10 residues. Here the CDR3 reads CANGDNEQFF. CDR3 bases: TGTGCCAACGGGGACAATGAGCAGTTCTTC.

The genes are TRBV11-2 and TRBJ2-2, with TRBD2 identical over 9 bases. In germline, CDR1 is SGHAT, CDR2 FQNNGV. The CDR3 is made up of 16 amino acids. With V trimmed by 5 bases and J by 4 bases, 8 bases remained unmatched. CDR3 in amino acids: CASSRLASGTTGELFF. Here the CDR3 DNA reads TGTGCCAGCAGCCGATTAGCTAGCGGGACCACCGGGGAGCTGTTTTTT. Variable domain in full (rest from reference TRBV11-2 and TRBJ2-2): EAGVAQSPRYKIIEKRQSVAFWCNPISGHATLYWYQQILGQGPKLLIQFQNNGVVDDSQLPKDRFSAERLKGVDSTLKIQPAKLEDSAVYLCASSRLASGTTGELFFGEGSRLTVL.